A single sample is the source of the 2 T cell receptor beta chains below, sequenced in a study of OX40 agonist ivuxolimab in advanced cancers. Profiled with immunoSEQ multiplex PCR; TCRdb holds only in-frame clones, not every one. The table includes 75,000 to 80,000 clones, around 87% detected once. The sample was CD4+ or CD8+ T cells sorted from blood, taken in a trial of the OX40 agonist ivuxolimab. All receptors derive from an adult with an advanced solid tumor such as melanoma, head and neck, liver or kidney cancer.

The chain carries TRBV12-5 and TRBJ2-7; D remains unclear. Per the germline V gene, CDR1 is LGHNT and CDR2 is FRNRAP. This CDR3 spans 16 amino acids. Trimming took off 0 bases at V and 0 bases at J, with 12 bases between the two ends. The CDR3 nucleotides read TGTGCTAGTGGTTTGGTGTACATTTCGAGCTCCTACGAGCAGTACTTC. Translating gives CASGLVYISSSYEQYF.

The rearrangement uses TRBV19 and TRBJ1-2; 7 positions agree with TRBD1. V trimming: 2 bases; J trimming: 4 bases; junction bases outside the gene matches: 7. CDR1 and CDR2 from the germline V gene are LNHDA and SQIVND (reference sequence). The CDR3 sequence is 15 residues long. The CDR3 sequence: CASSIRGGEGYGYTF. CDR3 coding DNA: TGTGCCAGTAGTATAAGAGGGGGCGAAGGCTATGGCTACACCTTC.